This T cell receptor beta chain comes out of a study of T cells in women clearing cervical HPV infection. In the study overall: No precancer developed; the control's incident HPV16 infection cleared within 12 months.

Measured with immunoSEQ multiplex PCR; TCRdb has only the in-frame clones, and not every one. The sample features 30,000 to 45,000 clones, with 3.7% in its top ten. With regard to this clone: The read comes to an end 3 residues before the CDR3 does, leaving the germline J gene to fill in the end.

The CDR3 spans 13 residues. Looked up from germline, CDR1 is SGHVS and CDR2 is FNYEAQ. The germline V and J ends were trimmed by 4 bases and 5 bases, with 8 bases remaining between them. V is TRBV7-6 and J is TRBJ2-2; D remains unclear. Sequenced input: blood buffy coat. This receptor was taken from a woman aged 18 to 69 with a cervical HPV16 infection that either progressed to CIN3+ or cleared (not recorded which). Incomplete CDR3 DNA: TGTGCCAGCAGCTCCTCCCGGACCGGGGAG. This translates into CASSSSRTGE. The whole CDR3 sequence reads CASSSSRTGELFF.